Below, 25 T cell receptor beta chains from the same sample are listed, as sequenced in a study of shared clonotypes between healthy human individuals. Profiled with immunoSEQ multiplex PCR; TCRdb holds only in-frame clones, not every one. This sample has over a million clones, with roughly 96% found just once. Input material: naive CD4+ T cells sorted from blood. This sample's subset: CD45RA+ positively selected. The receptors shown here come from a man aged 25 to 40 in good health.

This clone came up once. The chain couples TRBV7-6 to TRBJ2-1; possibly TRBD2 for D (7 bases). The germline gives CDR1 SGHVS, CDR2 FNYEAQ. CDR3 length: 15 amino acids. With 3 bases removed from V and 5 bases from J, the gap between germline ends came to 14 bases. CDR3 protein: CASSFGGGPNNEQFF. The CDR3 nucleotides are TGTGCCAGCAGCTTTGGGGGGGGCCCGAACAATGAGCAGTTCTTC.

The genes are TRBV7-8 and TRBJ1-1; D gene unclear. CDR3 length: 13 amino acids. The V end lost 1 base, the J end lost 1 base, and 4 bases lay between the germline ends. Germline CDR1 reads SGHVS; CDR2 reads FQNEAQ. The CDR3 here is CASSLGANTEAFF. The CDR3 DNA reads TGTGCCAGCAGCTTAGGGGCGAACACTGAAGCTTTCTTT.

V and J are TRBV2 and TRBJ2-3, with TRBD2 matching over 9 bases. The V segment lost 1 base and the J segment 6 bases; nucleotides outside the gene matches: 2. The germline V gene encodes CDR1 SNHLY and CDR2 FYNNEI. The CDR3 length is 14 residues. The chain's CDR3 is CASSEGSGSDTQYF. CDR3 in DNA: TGTGCCAGCAGTGAAGGTAGCGGGAGTGATACGCAGTATTTT.

The chain employs TRBV5-8 and TRBJ1-5; D not certain. This CDR3 is 15 amino acids long. The germline CDR1 and CDR2 sequences are SGHTS and YDEGEE. V lost 0 bases to trimming and J lost 2 bases, with 9 bases between them. The CDR3 coding sequence is TGTGCCAGCAGCTTGGCTGGGCAGCGCAATCAGCCCCAGCATTTT. Translated: CASSLAGQRNQPQHF.

The chain links TRBV28 to TRBJ1-1, with TRBD1 matching over 7 bases. This CDR3 has 15 residues. The V gene end was trimmed by 9 bases and the J gene end by 5 bases; junction bases not matched to a gene: 15. The V gene's germline CDR1 is MDHEN and CDR2 SYDVKM. Here the CDR3 reads CARRESQGLRTEAFF. CDR3 nucleotides: TGTGCCAGGAGAGAGTCACAGGGGTTACGTACTGAAGCTTTCTTT.

This clone came up once. The J gene is TRBJ2-7, the V gene TRBV25-1; D is ambiguous. This CDR3 is 14 amino acids long. CDR1 is MGHDK and CDR2 is SYGVNS in the germline V gene. V lost 1 base, J lost 6 bases, and 13 bases lay in between. In DNA form, the CDR3 reads TGTGCCAGCAGTGAATTGATGGACCAAGGCGAGCAGTACTTC. Translation gives CASSELMDQGEQYF.

This clone has a single count. The rearrangement links TRBV5-4 to TRBJ2-1, with 9 bases identical to TRBD2. Per germline, CDR1 SGHNT and CDR2 YYREEE (reference sequence). The CDR3 is 14 amino acids. V was clipped by 4 bases and J by 6 bases; unmatched bases: 5. The CDR3 loop reads CASSRREGGNEQFF. The CDR3 bases are TGTGCCAGCAGCCGGCGGGAGGGAGGCAATGAGCAGTTCTTC. Full variable domain (outside the CDR3, taken from reference TRBV5-4 and TRBJ2-1): ETGVTQSPTHLIKTRGQQVTLRCSSQSGHNTVSWYQQALGQGPQFIFQYYREEENGRGNFPPRFSGLQFPNYSSELNVNALELDDSALYLCASSRREGGNEQFFGPGTRLTVL.

The chain joins TRBV4-1 to TRBJ1-2, with no clear D. V was cut by 1 base and J by 3 bases, with 9 bases left in between. The CDR3 loop spans 14 amino acids. From germline, CDR1 is MGHRA and CDR2 YSYEKL. CDR3 region: CASSQVPWDYGYTF. The CDR3 DNA reads as TGCGCCAGCAGCCAAGTTCCCTGGGACTATGGCTACACCTTC.

The V call is TRBV5-1, the J call TRBJ2-4; TRBD2 aligns across 15 bases. Per germline, CDR1 SGHRS and CDR2 YFSETQ. Unmatched junction bases numbered 4, after V lost 4 bases and J lost 5 bases. This CDR3 comprises 16 residues. The CDR3 region has the DNA TGCGCCAGCAGCATGGGACTAGCGGGAGGAGAAAACATTCAGTACTTC. Protein product: CASSMGLAGGENIQYF.

The rearrangement links TRBV30 to TRBJ1-1; 9 bases fit TRBD1. Per the germline V gene, CDR1 is GTSNPN and CDR2 is SVGIG (reference sequence). CDR3 size: 14 residues. The junction had 4 bases not matched to a gene; V was cut back by 2 bases and J by 3 bases. In DNA, the CDR3 is TGTGCCTGGAGTCCCGACAGGGGGTACACTGAAGCTTTCTTT. This codes for CAWSPDRGYTEAFF.

This sequence joins TRBV5-1 and TRBJ2-2, with 14 bases aligning to TRBD2. This CDR3 has 20 amino acids. After removal of 0 bases from V and 3 bases from J, the junction contained 10 bases not matched to a gene. Germline CDR1 reads SGHRS; CDR2 reads YFSETQ. The CDR3 here is CASSLVRPGLAGGDTGELFF. CDR3 DNA: TGCGCCAGCAGCTTGGTTAGGCCTGGACTAGCGGGAGGAGACACCGGGGAGCTGTTTTTT.

The chain is built from TRBV27 and TRBJ2-1; 8 positions agree with TRBD2. With 6 bases clipped from V and 3 bases from J, the junction kept 4 bases outside the gene matches. CDR1 and CDR2 from the germline V gene are MNHEY and SMNVEV (reference sequence). The CDR3 totals 14 residues. CDR3 nucleotides: TGTGCCAGCAGGTTAGCGGGACGCTACAATGAGCAGTTCTTC. This codes for CASRLAGRYNEQFF.

As for this clone: The sample carries other DNA sequences with the same CDR3. The rearrangement links TRBV7-2 to TRBJ2-7; the D gene is possibly TRBD2 (5 bases). Trimming pared 1 base from V and 3 bases from J, leaving 10 bases between. Per the germline V gene, CDR1 is SGHTA and CDR2 is FQGNSA. CDR3 size: 14 residues. CDR3 sequence reads: CASSLVAGGYEQYF. CDR3 DNA sequence: TGTGCCAGCAGCTTAGTGGCAGGAGGCTACGAGCAGTACTTC.

V is TRBV28 and J is TRBJ2-7; D might be TRBD1 or TRBD2, each matching 5 bases. CDR1 and CDR2 (germline): MDHEN, SYDVKM. This CDR3 is 16 amino acids long. Trimming removed 6 bases at V and 9 bases at J, with 27 bases between. CDR3 amino acids: CASSHNLEGLGTVQYF. Here the CDR3 DNA reads TGTGCCAGCAGCCACAACCTAGAGGGGTTAGGAACTGTGCAGTACTTC.

The V and J genes are TRBV20-1 and TRBJ2-3; no clear D. Germline V gene lookup returns CDR1 DFQATT and CDR2 SNEGSKA (reference sequence). There are 11 residues in the CDR3. Deletions cut 6 bases from V and 2 bases from J, with 6 bases between. CDR3 in amino acids: CSAPVTDTQYF. The CDR3 nucleotides read TGCAGTGCCCCGGTCACAGATACGCAGTATTTT.

Notes on this clone: Within the sample, other DNA sequences also encode this same CDR3. This chain links TRBV25-1 with TRBJ2-3; the D is unclear. The germline gives CDR1 MGHDK, CDR2 SYGVNS. Trimming shortened V by 3 bases and J by 2 bases, and 3 bases separated the two germline ends. This CDR3 has 12 residues. For the CDR3, the DNA is TGTGCCAGCAGTGAGTCCACAGATACGCAGTATTTT. It codes for CASSESTDTQYF.

The rearrangement uses TRBV18 and TRBJ2-3, with D perhaps given as TRBD1 or TRBD2 (5 bases each). CDR1 KGHSH and CDR2 LQKENI come from the germline V gene. Trimming left V 3 bases short and J 2 bases short, with 15 bases between. The CDR3 is 16 amino acids. This CDR3 is CASSPLPGPTTDTQYF. Here the CDR3 DNA reads TGTGCCAGCTCACCTCTCCCGGGACCGACCACAGATACGCAGTATTTT.

The chain uses TRBV6-1 and TRBJ2-7; 10 nucleotides line up with TRBD1. The germline V gene encodes CDR1 MNHNS and CDR2 SASEGT. V was clipped by 7 bases and J by 4 bases; unmatched bases: 7. This CDR3 region has 14 residues. CDR3 loop: CASIDGTGAYEQYF. Here the CDR3 DNA reads TGTGCCAGCATCGACGGGACAGGGGCGTACGAGCAGTACTTC.

J is TRBJ1-1 and V is TRBV5-1; 9 bases line up with TRBD1. CDR3 length: 17 residues. Germline CDR1 SGHRS, CDR2 YFSETQ. V dropped 0 bases and J dropped 0; count of bases not matched to a gene: 6. The CDR3 DNA sequence: TGCGCCAGCAGCTTGGGCGGGACAGGGAACATGAACACTGAAGCTTTCTTT. Protein product: CASSLGGTGNMNTEAFF.

This chain links TRBV18 with TRBJ2-2; TRBD2 matches 11 bases. The V and J ends lost 4 bases and 6 bases, in that order; junction bases with no gene match: 7. Germline loops: CDR1 KGHSH, CDR2 LQKENI. The CDR3 covers 16 residues. In DNA form, the CDR3 reads TGTGCCAGCTCACGCAAAGGGACTAGCGGTCCCGGGGAGCTGTTTTTT. Its protein product is CASSRKGTSGPGELFF.

V is TRBV6-5 and J is TRBJ1-1; no clear D. Trimming cost V 5 bases and J 1 base, with 11 bases left between them. From germline, CDR1 is MNHEY and CDR2 SVGAGI. This CDR3 has 14 amino acids. The CDR3 region is CASSPVSGNTEAFF. The CDR3 DNA sequence: TGTGCCAGCAGTCCTGTATCAGGGAACACTGAAGCTTTCTTT.

The CDR3 is CAITLTELGTQYF. As DNA, the CDR3 is TGTGCCATCACCCTGACTGAGTTGGGGACCCAGTACTTC. V gene TRBV10-3 combines with J gene TRBJ2-5; no definite D call. CDR3 size: 13 residues. The ends were cut back, 7 bases at V and 7 bases at J, with 16 bases in the middle. Germline CDR1 is ENHRY and CDR2 is SYGVKD.

The chain combines TRBV2 with TRBJ2-5, with D uncertain. The germline CDR1 and CDR2 sequences are SNHLY and FYNNEI. The V gene lost 5 bases and the J gene lost 6 bases, with 16 bases spanning the gap. CDR3 size: 14 residues. CDR3 region: CASSLDRLKKTQYF. CDR3 DNA: TGTGCCAGCAGTTTGGACCGGCTCAAGAAGACCCAGTACTTC. Supplemented by reference TRBV2 and TRBJ2-5, the full variable domain reads EPEVTQTPSHQVTQMGQEVILRCVPISNHLYFYWYRQILGQKVEFLVSFYNNEISEKSEIFDDQFSVERPDGSNFTLKIRSTKLEDSAMYFCASSLDRLKKTQYFGPGTRLLVL.

As to this clone: This CDR3 is also generated by other DNA sequences in the sample. V is TRBV2 and J is TRBJ1-1; TRBD1 might be the D (5 bases). The germline V and J ends were trimmed by 0 bases and 4 bases, with 6 bases remaining between them. Germline CDR1 SNHLY, CDR2 FYNNEI. CDR3 size: 13 residues. The CDR3 spells CASSEARGTEAFF. CDR3 nucleotide sequence: TGTGCCAGCAGTGAAGCGAGGGGCACTGAAGCTTTCTTT.

The rearrangement uses TRBV6-5 and TRBJ2-2; 8 bases fit TRBD1. Germline V CDR1 and CDR2: MNHEY, SVGAGI. The CDR3 extends over 15 amino acids. The trim removed 5 bases at V and 4 bases at J, leaving 6 bases unmatched. The CDR3 region is CASSPGQVPTGELFF. CDR3 sequence (DNA): TGTGCCAGCAGTCCGGGACAGGTTCCCACCGGGGAGCTGTTTTTT.